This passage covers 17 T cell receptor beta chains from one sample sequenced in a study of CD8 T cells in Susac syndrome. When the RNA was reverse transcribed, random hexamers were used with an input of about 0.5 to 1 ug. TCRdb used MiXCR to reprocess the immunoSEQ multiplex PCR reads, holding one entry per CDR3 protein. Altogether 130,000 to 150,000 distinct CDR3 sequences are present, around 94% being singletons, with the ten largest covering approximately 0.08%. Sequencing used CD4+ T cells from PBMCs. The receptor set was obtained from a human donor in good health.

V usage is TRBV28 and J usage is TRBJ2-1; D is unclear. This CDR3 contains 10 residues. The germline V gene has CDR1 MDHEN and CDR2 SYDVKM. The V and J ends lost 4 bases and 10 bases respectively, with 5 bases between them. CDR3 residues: CASSSNEQFF. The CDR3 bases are TGTGCCAGCAGTTCAAACGAGCAGTTCTTC.

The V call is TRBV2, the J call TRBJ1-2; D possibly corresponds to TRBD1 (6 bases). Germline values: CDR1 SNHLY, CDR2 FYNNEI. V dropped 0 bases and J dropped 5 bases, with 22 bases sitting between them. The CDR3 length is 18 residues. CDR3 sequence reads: CASSEALGPGDRFYGYTF. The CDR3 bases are TGTGCCAGCAGTGAAGCGCTTGGGCCAGGGGACCGTTTTTATGGCTACACCTTC.

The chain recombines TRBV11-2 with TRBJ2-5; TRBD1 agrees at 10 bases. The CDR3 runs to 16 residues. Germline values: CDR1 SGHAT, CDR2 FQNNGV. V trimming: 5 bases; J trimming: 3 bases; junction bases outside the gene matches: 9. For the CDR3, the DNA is TGTGCCAGCAGCGATCCAGGGGACAGGGGTAAAGAGACCCAGTACTTC. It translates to CASSDPGDRGKETQYF.

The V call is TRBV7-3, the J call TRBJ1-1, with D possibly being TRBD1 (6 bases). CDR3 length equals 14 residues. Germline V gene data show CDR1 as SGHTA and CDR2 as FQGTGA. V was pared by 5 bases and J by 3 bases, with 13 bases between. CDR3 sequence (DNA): TGTGCCAGCAGCAGTCAGGGGTCTGACACTGAAGCTTTCTTT. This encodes CASSSQGSDTEAFF.

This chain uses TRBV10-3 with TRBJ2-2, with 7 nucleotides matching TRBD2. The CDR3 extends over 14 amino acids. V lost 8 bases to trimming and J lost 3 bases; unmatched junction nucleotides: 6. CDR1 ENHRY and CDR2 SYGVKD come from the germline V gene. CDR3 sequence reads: CAIRAGRDTGELFF. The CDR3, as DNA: TGTGCCATCCGGGCAGGGAGGGACACCGGGGAGCTGTTTTTT.

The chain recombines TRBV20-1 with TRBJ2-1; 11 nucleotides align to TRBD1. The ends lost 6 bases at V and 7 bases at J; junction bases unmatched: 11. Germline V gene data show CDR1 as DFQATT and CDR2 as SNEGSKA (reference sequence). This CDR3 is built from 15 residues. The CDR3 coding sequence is TGCAGTGCGACAGAACCGGGACAGGGGGGAAATGAGCAGTTCTTC. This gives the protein CSATEPGQGGNEQFF.

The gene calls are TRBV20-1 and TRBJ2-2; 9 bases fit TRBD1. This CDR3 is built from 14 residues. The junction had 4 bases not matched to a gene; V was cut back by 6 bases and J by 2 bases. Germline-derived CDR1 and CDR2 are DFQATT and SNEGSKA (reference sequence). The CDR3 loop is CSAPDRGNTGELFF. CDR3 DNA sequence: TGCAGTGCCCCGGACAGGGGAAACACCGGGGAGCTGTTTTTT.

In DNA form, the CDR3 reads TGCAGTGCTACCAGGACTAGCGGTGGGCAGTACTTC. This translates into CSATRTSGGQYF. The chain carries TRBV20-1 and TRBJ2-7, with TRBD2 matching over 10 bases. The J segment lost 9 bases and the V segment lost 4 bases, leaving 6 bases of the junction unmatched. This CDR3 contains 12 residues. Germline V gene lookup returns CDR1 DFQATT and CDR2 SNEGSKA (reference sequence).

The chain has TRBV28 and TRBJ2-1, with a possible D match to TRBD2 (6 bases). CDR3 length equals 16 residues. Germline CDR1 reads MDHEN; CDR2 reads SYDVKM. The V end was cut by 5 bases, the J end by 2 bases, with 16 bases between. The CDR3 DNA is TGTGCCAGCAGTCCCCCGTCGCAGCGGGCCTACAATGAGCAGTTCTTC. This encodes CASSPPSQRAYNEQFF.

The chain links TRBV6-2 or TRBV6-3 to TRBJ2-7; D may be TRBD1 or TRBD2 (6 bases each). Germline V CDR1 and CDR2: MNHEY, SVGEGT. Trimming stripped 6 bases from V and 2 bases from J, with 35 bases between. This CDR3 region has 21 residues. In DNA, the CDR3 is TGTGCCAGCAGCCGCCCCCCACAGGGCGCGCGGGGAAGAAGAGACCCCTACGAGCAGTACTTC. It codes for CASSRPPQGARGRRDPYEQYF.

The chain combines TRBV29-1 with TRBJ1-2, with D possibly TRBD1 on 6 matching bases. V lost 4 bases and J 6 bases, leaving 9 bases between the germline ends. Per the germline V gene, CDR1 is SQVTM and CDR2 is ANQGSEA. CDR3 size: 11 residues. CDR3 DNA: TGCAGCGTTGCACAGGGTAATGGCTACACCTTC. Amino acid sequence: CSVAQGNGYTF. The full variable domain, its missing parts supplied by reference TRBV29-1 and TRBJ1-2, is SAVISQKPSRDICQRGTSLTIQCQVDSQVTMMFWYRQQPGQSLTLIATANQGSEATYESGFVIDKFPISRPNLTFSTLTVSNMSPEDSSIYLCSVAQGNGYTFGSGTRLTVV.

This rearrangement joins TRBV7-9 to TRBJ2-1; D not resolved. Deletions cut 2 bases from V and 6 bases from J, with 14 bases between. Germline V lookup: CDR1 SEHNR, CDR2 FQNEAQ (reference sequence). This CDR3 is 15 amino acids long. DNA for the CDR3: TGTGCCAGCAGCTTAACCGAGGCCAGTCTCAATGAGCAGTTCTTC. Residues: CASSLTEASLNEQFF.

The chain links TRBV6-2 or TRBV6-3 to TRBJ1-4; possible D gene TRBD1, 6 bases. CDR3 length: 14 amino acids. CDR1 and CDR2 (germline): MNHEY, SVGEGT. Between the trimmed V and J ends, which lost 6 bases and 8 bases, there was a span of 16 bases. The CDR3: CASRPTGGVEKLFF. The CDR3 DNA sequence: TGTGCCAGCAGGCCGACAGGCGGGGTGGAAAAACTGTTTTTT.

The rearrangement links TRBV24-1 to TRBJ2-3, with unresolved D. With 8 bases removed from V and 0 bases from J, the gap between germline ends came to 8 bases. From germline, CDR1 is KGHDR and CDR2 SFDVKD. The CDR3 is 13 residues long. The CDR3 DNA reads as TGTGCCACCATGTCTGGGAGCACAGATACGCAGTATTTT. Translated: CATMSGSTDTQYF.

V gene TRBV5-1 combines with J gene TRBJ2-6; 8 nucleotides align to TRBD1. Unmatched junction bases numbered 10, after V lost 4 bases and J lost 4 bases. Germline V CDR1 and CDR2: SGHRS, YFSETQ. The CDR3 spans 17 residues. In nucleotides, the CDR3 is TGCGCCAGCAGCCTGAACGGACAGGGTAGCGGGGCCAACGTCCTGACTTTC. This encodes CASSLNGQGSGANVLTF.

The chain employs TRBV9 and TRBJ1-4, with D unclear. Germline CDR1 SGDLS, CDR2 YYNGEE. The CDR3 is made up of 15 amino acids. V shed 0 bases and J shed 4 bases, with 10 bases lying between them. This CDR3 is CASSVALDLNEKLFF. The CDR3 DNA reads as TGTGCCAGCAGCGTAGCCTTGGACCTTAATGAAAAACTGTTTTTT. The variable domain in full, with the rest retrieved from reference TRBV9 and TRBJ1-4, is DSGVTQTPKHLITATGQRVTLRCSPRSGDLSVYWYQQSLDQGLQFLIQYYNGEERAKGNILERFSAQQFPDLHSELNLSSLELGDSALYFCASSVALDLNEKLFFGSGTQLSVL.

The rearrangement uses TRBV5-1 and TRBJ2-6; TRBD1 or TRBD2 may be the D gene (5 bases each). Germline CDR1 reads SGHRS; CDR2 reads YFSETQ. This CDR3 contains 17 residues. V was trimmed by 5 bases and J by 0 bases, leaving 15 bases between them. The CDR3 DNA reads TGCGCCAGCAGATCGGAGAGAGGGGCCTCTGGGGCCAACGTCCTGACTTTC. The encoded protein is CASRSERGASGANVLTF. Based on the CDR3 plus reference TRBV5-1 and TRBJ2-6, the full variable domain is KAGVTQTPRYLIKTRGQQVTLSCSPISGHRSVSWYQQTPGQGLQFLFEYFSETQRNKGNFPGRFSGRQFSNSRSEMNVSTLELGDSALYLCASRSERGASGANVLTFGAGSRLTVL.